The TCR beta chain described here comes from a study of T-cell memory formation after mild COVID-19. Amplification by 5'RACE using constant-segment primers produced TCR alpha and TCR beta cDNA libraries that carried sample barcodes and UMIs. Using its own MiXCR run on the 5' RACE reads, TCRdb lists one record per CDR3 protein. Here the sample spans roughly 130,000 distinct CDR3 sequences, over 15% being singletons. Study-wide results and limits: Some clones that responded turned up in pre-infection memory, which suggests that cross-reactive memory joined in.

To note about this clonotype: The target antigen is unknown.

CDR1 is DFQATT and CDR2 is SNEGSKA in the germline V gene (reference sequence). This CDR3 has 13 amino acids. Trimming left V 3 bases short and J 2 bases short, with 7 bases between. The sequenced material came from PBMCs or a T cell subset sorted from them (not recorded which). The receptor comes from a man between 18 and 29 years old who had mild COVID-19 (a few samples of this study predate the infection). Cell type and time point are not known. The rearrangement uses TRBV20-1 and TRBJ2-2; D is ambiguous. The CDR3 loop is CSARVTNTGELFF. The CDR3 DNA is TGCAGTGCTAGGGTCACTAACACCGGGGAGCTGTTTTTT.